The rows below give T cell receptor beta chains drawn from one sample of a study of T cell responses to AZD1222 COVID-19 vaccine. The data were produced by immunoSEQ multiplex PCR, yet TCRdb's version contains in-frame clones alone and is incomplete. This sample yields 130,000 or so clones, of which approximately 93% are seen a single time; 2.5% to 4% belongs to the top ten. This specimen was peripheral blood, taken on day 0 of AZD1222 vaccination. These receptors were collected from an adult in good health. Both conserved end residues are part of each CDR3. A D gene is named only where the DNA matches it firmly. Part of the rows lack a size; the others show once, few, many or a class for expanded clones.

V,J,size,D,length,CDR3,DNA
TRBV19,TRBJ1-2,.,.,14,CASSPATLNYGYTF,TGTGCCAGTAGCCCAGCTACTTTAAACTATGGCTACACCTTC
TRBV9,TRBJ1-3,.,.,15,CASSVGGSLGNTIYF,TGTGCCAGCAGCGTAGGAGGGTCACTCGGAAACACCATATATTTT
TRBV9,TRBJ2-2,.,.,17,CASSVGKANSLSGELFF,TGTGCCAGCAGCGTAGGAAAGGCTAACAGCTTGTCCGGGGAGCTGTTTTTT
TRBV4-3,TRBJ2-2,few,.,16,CASSQDLRQNTGELFF,TGCGCCAGCAGCCAAGACCTCCGACAGAACACCGGGGAGCTGTTTTTT
TRBV7-9,TRBJ1-4,.,.,17,CASSLERAGSTNEKLFF,TGTGCCAGCAGCTTAGAACGGGCGGGATCAACTAATGAAAAACTGTTTTTT
TRBV15,TRBJ1-6,.,TRBD1,15,CATSSDRGSNSPLHF,TGTGCCACCAGCTCGGACAGGGGGTCGAATTCACCCCTCCACTTT
TRBV30,TRBJ1-6,.,.,12,CAVGRGSSPLHF,TGTGCCGTGGGAAGGGGGAGTTCACCCCTCCACTTT
TRBV27,TRBJ1-5,once,.,17,CASSLVWGPGILLPQHF,TGTGCCAGCAGTTTAGTATGGGGACCTGGCATTCTATTGCCCCAGCATTTT
TRBV9,TRBJ2-2,.,.,15,CASSVGAGITGELFF,TGTGCCAGCAGCGTAGGGGCAGGGATCACCGGGGAGCTGTTTTTT
TRBV3-1/TRBV3-2,TRBJ1-2,.,.,15,CASSQNRAGNYGYTF,TGTGCCAGCAGCCAAAACAGGGCGGGGAACTATGGCTACACCTTC
TRBV9,TRBJ1-2,.,.,12,CASSPRDYGYTF,TGTGCCAGCAGCCCCAGGGACTATGGCTACACCTTC
TRBV30,TRBJ2-1,.,TRBD2,14,CAWSFQREWNEQFF,TGTGCCTGGAGCTTCCAGCGGGAGTGGAATGAGCAGTTCTTC
TRBV27,TRBJ1-6,.,TRBD1,19,CASSMTGGYTSSYNSPLHF,TGTGCCAGCAGTATGACAGGGGGCTACACCAGCTCCTATAATTCACCCCTCCACTTT
TRBV7-9,TRBJ2-5,once,TRBD1,15,CASSGDRDRLETQYF,TGTGCCAGCAGCGGCGACCGGGACAGGCTCGAGACCCAGTACTTC
TRBV2,TRBJ1-1,.,.,12,CASSQEVTEAFF,TGTGCCAGCAGCCAGGAGGTCACTGAAGCTTTCTTT
TRBV7-3,TRBJ1-2,once,.,13,CASRPGLGGGYTF,TGTGCCAGCAGACCCGGCCTCGGGGGTGGCTACACCTTC
TRBV4-1,TRBJ1-1,.,TRBD1,19,CASSPWASGTGGKETEAFF,TGCGCCAGCAGCCCCTGGGCCTCCGGGACAGGGGGTAAGGAGACTGAAGCTTTCTTT
TRBV5-8,TRBJ1-5,once,.,15,CASSLGDNSNQPQHF,TGTGCCAGCAGCTTGGGGGATAATAGCAATCAGCCCCAGCATTTT
TRBV19,TRBJ2-7,.,TRBD1,14,CASSRDRAADEQYF,TGTGCCAGTAGCCGGGACAGGGCGGCCGACGAGCAGTACTTC
TRBV9,TRBJ2-1,.,.,17,CASSVSAQGRSYNEQFF,TGTGCCAGCAGCGTTAGTGCACAGGGACGTTCCTACAATGAGCAGTTCTTC
TRBV13,TRBJ1-1,.,TRBD1,14,CASSLGTGGYEAFF,TGTGCCAGCAGCTTAGGGACAGGGGGATATGAAGCTTTCTTT
TRBV27,TRBJ2-7,once,.,17,CASSLSLGVGSMYEQYF,TGTGCCAGCAGTTTATCGTTGGGGGTCGGGAGTATGTACGAGCAGTACTTC
TRBV5-6,TRBJ2-7,once,TRBD1,14,CASSSRDRGPVQYF,TGTGCCAGCAGCTCCCGGGACAGGGGGCCTGTGCAGTACTTC
TRBV21-1,TRBJ2-6,few,.,14,CASSRTGGANVLTF,TGTGCCAGCAGCAGGACCGGTGGGGCCAACGTCCTGACTTTC
TRBV7-9,TRBJ2-7,.,.,13,CASSITGTGEQYF,TGTGCCAGCAGTATAACCGGGACGGGAGAGCAGTACTTC
TRBV4-2,TRBJ1-5,few,.,15,CASSQDKDRYQPQHF,TGTGCCAGCAGCCAAGATAAGGACAGATATCAGCCCCAGCATTTT
TRBV18,TRBJ2-1,.,TRBD2,14,CASSPGLAGNEQFF,TGTGCCAGCTCACCAGGGCTAGCGGGCAATGAGCAGTTCTTC
TRBV15,TRBJ2-1,.,TRBD2,14,CATRRTSGRDEQFF,TGTGCCACCAGGAGGACTAGCGGGAGGGATGAGCAGTTCTTC
TRBV28,TRBJ2-7,.,.,14,CASGGAGFTYEQYF,TGTGCCTCTGGAGGGGCAGGTTTTACCTACGAGCAGTACTTC
TRBV27,TRBJ2-2,.,.,13,CASSARNTGELFF,TGTGCCAGCAGTGCACGGAACACCGGGGAGCTGTTTTTT
TRBV9,TRBJ1-4,.,TRBD1,14,CASSGEDRSEKLFF,TGTGCCAGCAGCGGTGAGGACAGGAGTGAAAAACTGTTTTTT
TRBV9,TRBJ1-5,.,.,14,CASSVDPALRPQHF,TGTGCCAGCAGCGTAGACCCGGCGCTTCGGCCCCAGCATTTT
TRBV15,TRBJ1-2,.,.,14,CATSRATGNYGYTF,TGTGCCACCAGCAGAGCCACAGGGAACTATGGCTACACCTTC
TRBV29-1,TRBJ2-1,.,TRBD2,17,CSVDGWTSGSFLDEQFF,TGCAGCGTTGACGGGTGGACTAGCGGGAGCTTTTTGGATGAGCAGTTCTTC
TRBV19,TRBJ1-1,.,TRBD1,13,CATTVGQGSVAFF,TGTGCCACCACCGTCGGACAGGGGTCCGTGGCTTTCTTT
TRBV10-3,TRBJ1-1,.,.,14,CAISGDGGGTEAFF,TGTGCCATCAGTGGGGATGGGGGGGGTACTGAAGCTTTCTTT
TRBV2,TRBJ1-5,.,.,12,CASSGFNQPQHF,TGTGCCAGCAGTGGGTTCAATCAGCCCCAGCATTTT
TRBV9,TRBJ1-5,.,.,16,CASNVPVQEPNQPQHF,TGTGCCAGCAACGTCCCTGTTCAGGAGCCGAATCAGCCCCAGCATTTT
TRBV4-2,TRBJ2-2,.,.,17,CASSQEGGGLNTGELFF,TGTGCCAGCAGCCAAGAAGGGGGAGGGCTAAACACCGGGGAGCTGTTTTTT
TRBV4-1,TRBJ1-3,.,TRBD1,18,CASSPFDRDISSGNTIYF,TGCGCCAGCAGCCCCTTCGACAGGGATATCTCCTCTGGAAACACCATATATTTT
TRBV7-8,TRBJ2-7,.,.,15,CASSSTYGSYYEQYF,TGTGCCAGCAGCTCCACATACGGGTCCTACTACGAGCAGTACTTC
TRBV28,TRBJ2-7,.,TRBD1,15,CASSGTGTGSYEQYF,TGTGCCAGCAGTGGGACGGGGACAGGGTCCTACGAGCAGTACTTC
TRBV14,TRBJ2-1,.,.,14,CASSPRGPRDEQFF,TGTGCCAGCAGCCCCCGGGGGCCTCGGGATGAGCAGTTCTTC
TRBV7-6,TRBJ2-2,.,.,19,CASSLGLGFGGLSSGELFF,TGTGCCAGCAGCTTAGGCCTGGGGTTTGGCGGTCTATCGTCCGGGGAGCTGTTTTTT
TRBV18,TRBJ1-3,.,.,14,CASSPSGSGNTIYF,TGTGCCAGCTCACCGTCCGGATCTGGAAACACCATATATTTT
TRBV9,TRBJ2-3,.,.,13,CASSVGFQDTQYF,TGTGCCAGCAGCGTAGGTTTTCAAGATACGCAGTATTTT
TRBV30,TRBJ1-4,few,TRBD1,14,CAWSGGGRNEKLFF,TGTGCCTGGAGTGGAGGGGGCCGAAATGAAAAACTGTTTTTT
TRBV29-1,TRBJ1-4,.,.,13,CSGGFVGVEKLFF,TGCAGCGGTGGATTTGTGGGGGTCGAAAAACTGTTTTTT
TRBV27,TRBJ1-6,.,.,17,CASSRTTGPSYNSPLHF,TGTGCCAGCAGCCGAACCACGGGACCAAGCTATAATTCACCCCTCCACTTT